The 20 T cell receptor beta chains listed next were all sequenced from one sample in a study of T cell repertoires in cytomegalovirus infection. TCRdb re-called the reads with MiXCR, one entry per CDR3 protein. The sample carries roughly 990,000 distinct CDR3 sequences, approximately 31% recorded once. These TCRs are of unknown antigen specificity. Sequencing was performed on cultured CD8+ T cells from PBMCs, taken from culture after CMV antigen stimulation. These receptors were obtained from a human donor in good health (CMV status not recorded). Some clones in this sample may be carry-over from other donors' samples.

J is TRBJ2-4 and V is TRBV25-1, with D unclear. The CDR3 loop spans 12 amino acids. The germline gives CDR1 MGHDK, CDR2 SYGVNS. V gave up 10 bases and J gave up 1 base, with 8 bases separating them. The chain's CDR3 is CATPTAKNIQYF. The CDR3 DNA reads TGTGCCACCCCCACGGCCAAAAACATTCAGTACTTC.

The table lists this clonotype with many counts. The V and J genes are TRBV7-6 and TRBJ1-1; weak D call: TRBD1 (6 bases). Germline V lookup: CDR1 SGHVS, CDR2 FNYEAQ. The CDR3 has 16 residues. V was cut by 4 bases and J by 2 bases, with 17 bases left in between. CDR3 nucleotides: TGTGCCAGCAGCTCTCCCGGGGGGCAGCGTAACACTGAAGCTTTCTTT. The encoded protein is CASSSPGGQRNTEAFF.

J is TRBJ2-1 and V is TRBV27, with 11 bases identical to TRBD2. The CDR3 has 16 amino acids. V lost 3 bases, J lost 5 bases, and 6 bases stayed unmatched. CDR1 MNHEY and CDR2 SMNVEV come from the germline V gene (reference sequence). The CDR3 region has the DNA TGTGCCAGCAGTTTGTCTAGCGGGGGGCGACACAATGAGCAGTTCTTC. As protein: CASSLSSGGRHNEQFF.

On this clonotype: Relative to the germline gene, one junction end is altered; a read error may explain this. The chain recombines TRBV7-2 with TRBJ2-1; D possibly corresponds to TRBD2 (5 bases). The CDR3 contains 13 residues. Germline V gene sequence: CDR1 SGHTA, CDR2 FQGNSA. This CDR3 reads CVSTLGLRDEQFF. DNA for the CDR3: TGTGTCAGCACCCTTGGACTGCGGGATGAGCAGTTCTTC.

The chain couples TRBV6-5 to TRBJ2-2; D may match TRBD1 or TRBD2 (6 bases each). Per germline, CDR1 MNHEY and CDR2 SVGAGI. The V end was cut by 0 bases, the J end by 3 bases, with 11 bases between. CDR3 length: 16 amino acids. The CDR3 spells CASSYSGGQYTGELFF. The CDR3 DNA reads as TGTGCCAGCAGTTACTCTGGGGGGCAGTACACCGGGGAGCTGTTTTTT.

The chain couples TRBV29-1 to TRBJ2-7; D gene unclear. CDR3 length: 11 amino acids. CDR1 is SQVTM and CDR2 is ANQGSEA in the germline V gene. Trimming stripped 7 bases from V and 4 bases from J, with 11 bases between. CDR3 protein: CSALEGYEQYF. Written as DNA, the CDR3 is TGCAGCGCCCTAGAAGGGTACGAGCAGTACTTC.

CDR3 bases: TGTGCCAGCAGCCAAGCCTCCTTGGGACAGGAAAAGACTGAAGCTTTCTTT. As protein: CASSQASLGQEKTEAFF. The chain uses TRBV4-2 and TRBJ1-1; the match to TRBD1 covers 8 bases. V gave up 1 base and J gave up 5 bases; unmatched junction bases: 12. The CDR3 totals 17 residues. CDR1 LGHNA and CDR2 YNFKEQ come from the germline V gene.

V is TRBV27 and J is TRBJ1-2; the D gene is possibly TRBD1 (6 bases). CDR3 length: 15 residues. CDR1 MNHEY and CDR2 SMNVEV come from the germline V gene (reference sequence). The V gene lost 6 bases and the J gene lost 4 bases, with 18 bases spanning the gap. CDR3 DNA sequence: TGTGCCAGCAGCATATCGGCCGGGGGCTTCTATGGCTACACCTTC. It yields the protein CASSISAGGFYGYTF.

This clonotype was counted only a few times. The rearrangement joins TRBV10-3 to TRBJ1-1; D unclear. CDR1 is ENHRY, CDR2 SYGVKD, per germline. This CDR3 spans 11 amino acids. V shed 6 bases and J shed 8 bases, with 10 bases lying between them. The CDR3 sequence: CAIRGDGEAFF. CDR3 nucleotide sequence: TGTGCCATCAGGGGAGACGGGGAAGCTTTCTTT.

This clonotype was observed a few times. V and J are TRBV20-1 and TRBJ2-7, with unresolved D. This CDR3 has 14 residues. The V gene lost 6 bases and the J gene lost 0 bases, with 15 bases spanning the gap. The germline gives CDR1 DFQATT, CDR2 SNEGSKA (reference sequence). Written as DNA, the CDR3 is TGCAGTGCCCGAGATTTGAGCGACTCCTACGAGCAGTACGTC. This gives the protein CSARDLSDSYEQYV.

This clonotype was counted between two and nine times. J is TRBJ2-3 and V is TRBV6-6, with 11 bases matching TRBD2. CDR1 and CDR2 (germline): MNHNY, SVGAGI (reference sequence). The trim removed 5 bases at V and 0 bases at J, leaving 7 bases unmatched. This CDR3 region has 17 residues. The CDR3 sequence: CASSTLAGGDSTDTQYF. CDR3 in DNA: TGTGCCAGCAGTACCCTAGCGGGGGGAGATAGCACAGATACGCAGTATTTT.

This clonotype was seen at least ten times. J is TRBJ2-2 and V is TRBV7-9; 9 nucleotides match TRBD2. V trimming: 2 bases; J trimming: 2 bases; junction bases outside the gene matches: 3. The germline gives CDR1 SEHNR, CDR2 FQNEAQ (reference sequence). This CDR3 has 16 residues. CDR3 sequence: CASSLPAGGNTGELFF. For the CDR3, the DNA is TGTGCCAGCAGCTTACCAGCGGGGGGCAACACCGGGGAGCTGTTTTTT.

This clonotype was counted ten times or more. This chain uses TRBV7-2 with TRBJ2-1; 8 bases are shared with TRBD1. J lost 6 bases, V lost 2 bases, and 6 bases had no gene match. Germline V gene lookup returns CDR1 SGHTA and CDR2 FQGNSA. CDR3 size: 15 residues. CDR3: CASSLLRQGTNEQFF. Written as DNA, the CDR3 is TGTGCCAGCAGCTTACTTAGACAGGGGACCAATGAGCAGTTCTTC.

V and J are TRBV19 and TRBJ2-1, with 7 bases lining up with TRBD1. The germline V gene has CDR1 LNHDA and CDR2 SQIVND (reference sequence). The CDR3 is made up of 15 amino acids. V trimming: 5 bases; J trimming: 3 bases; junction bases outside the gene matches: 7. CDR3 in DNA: TGTGCCAGTAGTGGAGGACAGGACGACTACAATGAGCAGTTCTTC. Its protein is CASSGGQDDYNEQFF.

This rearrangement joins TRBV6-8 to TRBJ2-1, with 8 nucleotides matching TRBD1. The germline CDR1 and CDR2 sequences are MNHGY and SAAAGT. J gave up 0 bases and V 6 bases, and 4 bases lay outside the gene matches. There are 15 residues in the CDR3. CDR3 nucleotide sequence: TGTGCCAGCAGAACAGACAGGGGCTCCTACAATGAGCAGTTCTTC. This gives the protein CASRTDRGSYNEQFF.

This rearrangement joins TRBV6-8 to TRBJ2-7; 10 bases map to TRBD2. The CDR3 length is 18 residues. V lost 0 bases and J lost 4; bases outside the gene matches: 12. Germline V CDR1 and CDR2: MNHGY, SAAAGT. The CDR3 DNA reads TGTGCCAGCAGTTACTCGGGGGTAGCGGGGGGACCCTCGTACGAGCAGTACTTC. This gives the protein CASSYSGVAGGPSYEQYF.

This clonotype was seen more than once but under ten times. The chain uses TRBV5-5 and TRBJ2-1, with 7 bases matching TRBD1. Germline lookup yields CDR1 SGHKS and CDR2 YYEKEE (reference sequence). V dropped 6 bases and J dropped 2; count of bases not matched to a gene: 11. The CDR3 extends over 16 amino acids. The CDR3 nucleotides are TGTGCCAGCACCGACAGACAGGGTACAACCTACAATGAGCAGTTCTTC. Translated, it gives CASTDRQGTTYNEQFF. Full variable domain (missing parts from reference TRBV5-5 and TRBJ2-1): DAGVTQSPTHLIKTRGQQVTLRCSPISGHKSVSWYQQVLGQGPQFIFQYYEKEERGRGNFPDRFSARQFPNYSSELNVNALLLGDSALYLCASTDRQGTTYNEQFFGPGTRLTVL.

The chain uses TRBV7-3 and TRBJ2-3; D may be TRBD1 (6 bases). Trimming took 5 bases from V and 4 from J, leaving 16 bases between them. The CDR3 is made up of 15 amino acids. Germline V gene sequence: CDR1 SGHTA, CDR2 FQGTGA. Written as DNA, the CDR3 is TGTGCCAGCAGCGTAGGGGACATTATTCCAGATACGCAGTATTTT. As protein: CASSVGDIIPDTQYF.

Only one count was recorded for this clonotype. This chain's CDR3 is CATSDLHGLGPNTGELFF. Written as DNA, the CDR3 is TGTGCCACCAGTGATTTGCACGGACTAGGACCGAACACCGGGGAGCTGTTTTTT. The chain joins TRBV24-1 to TRBJ2-2; 7 bases are shared with TRBD2. The J segment lost 0 bases and the V segment lost 0 bases, leaving 6 bases of the junction unmatched. Germline V CDR1 and CDR2: KGHDR, SFDVKD. CDR3 size: 18 residues.

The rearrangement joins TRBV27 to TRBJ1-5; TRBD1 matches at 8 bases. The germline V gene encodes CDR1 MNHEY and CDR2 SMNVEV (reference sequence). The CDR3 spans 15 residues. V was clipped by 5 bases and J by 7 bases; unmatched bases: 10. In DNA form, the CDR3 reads TGTGCCAGCAGTCTAGGGCCAGGGGGCGAGCAGCCCCAGCATTTT. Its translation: CASSLGPGGEQPQHF.